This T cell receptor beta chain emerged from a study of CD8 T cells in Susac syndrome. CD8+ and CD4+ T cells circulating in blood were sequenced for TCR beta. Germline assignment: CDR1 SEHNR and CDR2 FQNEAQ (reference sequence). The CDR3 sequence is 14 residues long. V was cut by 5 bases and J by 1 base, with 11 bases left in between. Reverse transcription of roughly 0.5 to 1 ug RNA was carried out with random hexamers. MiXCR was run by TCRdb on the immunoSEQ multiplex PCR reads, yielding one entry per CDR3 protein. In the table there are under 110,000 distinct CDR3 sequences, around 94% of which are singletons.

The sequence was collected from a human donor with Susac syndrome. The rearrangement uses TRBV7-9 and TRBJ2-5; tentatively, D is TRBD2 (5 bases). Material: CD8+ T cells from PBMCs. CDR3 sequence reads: CASSRRGPQETQYF. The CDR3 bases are TGTGCCAGCAGCCGACGAGGGCCCCAAGAGACCCAGTACTTC.